This TCR beta chain was identified in a study of tumor and adjacent non-tumor tissue in lung cancer. Study-level background: Stage I to III disease affected ten to eleven men and roughly 5 women aged roughly 31 to 85.

A remark on this clonotype: Its antigen is undetermined.

Germline CDR1 SGHNT, CDR2 YYREEE (reference sequence). The germline V and J ends were trimmed by 10 bases and 4 bases, with 20 bases remaining between them. The CDR3 runs to 14 residues. Study-wide results and caveats: In normal lung, the top 100 clones were significantly more dominant than in tumor.

Three rounds of nested PCR, following a modified ARM-PCR protocol, produced the TCRbeta library. Via MiXCR, TCRdb re-called the multiplex PCR reads, giving one row per CDR3 protein. The repertoire has 120,000 or so distinct CDR3 sequences, approximately 66% of them found once; the top ten carry about 13%. RNA was extracted from bulk tissue without any cell sorting. The V gene is TRBV5-4, the J gene TRBJ1-1, with D possibly matching TRBD1 (6 bases). This TCR was sampled from a man aged 25-45 years with non-small cell lung cancer. Sequencing was done on a sample of lung tumor tissue. CDR3: CAVGGHDGGTEAFF. CDR3 DNA: TGTGCCGTCGGGGGACATGACGGGGGCACTGAAGCTTTCTTT. Drawing the rest from reference TRBV5-4 and TRBJ1-1, the complete variable domain is ETGVTQSPTHLIKTRGQQVTLRCSSQSGHNTVSWYQQALGQGPQFIFQYYREEENGRGNFPPRFSGLQFPNYSSELNVNALELDDSALYLCAVGGHDGGTEAFFGQGTRLTVV.